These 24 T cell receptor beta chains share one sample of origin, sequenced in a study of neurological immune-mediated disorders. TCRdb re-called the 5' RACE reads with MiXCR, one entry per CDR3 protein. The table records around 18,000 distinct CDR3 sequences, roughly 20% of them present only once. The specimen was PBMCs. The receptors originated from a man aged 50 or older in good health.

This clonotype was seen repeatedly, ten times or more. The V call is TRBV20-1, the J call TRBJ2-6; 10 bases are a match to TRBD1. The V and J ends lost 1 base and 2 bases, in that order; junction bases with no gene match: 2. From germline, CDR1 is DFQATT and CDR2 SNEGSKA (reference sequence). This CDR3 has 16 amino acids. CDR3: CSARGQGAPGANVLTF. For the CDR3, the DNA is TGCAGTGCTAGAGGACAGGGGGCGCCTGGGGCCAACGTCCTGACTTTC.

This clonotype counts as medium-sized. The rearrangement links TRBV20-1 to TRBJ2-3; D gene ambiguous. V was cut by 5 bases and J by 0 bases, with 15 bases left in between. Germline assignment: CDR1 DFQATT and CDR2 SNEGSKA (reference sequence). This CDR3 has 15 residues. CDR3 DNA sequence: TGCAGTGCTCCCCCCCAGGTCTATAGCACAGATACGCAGTATTTT. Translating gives CSAPPQVYSTDTQYF.

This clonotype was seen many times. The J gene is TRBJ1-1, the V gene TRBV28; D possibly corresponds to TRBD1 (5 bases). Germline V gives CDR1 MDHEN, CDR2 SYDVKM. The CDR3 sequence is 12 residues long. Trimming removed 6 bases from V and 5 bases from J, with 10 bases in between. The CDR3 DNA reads TGTGCCAGCAGCCGAGAGGGGACTGAAGCTTTCTTT. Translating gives CASSREGTEAFF.

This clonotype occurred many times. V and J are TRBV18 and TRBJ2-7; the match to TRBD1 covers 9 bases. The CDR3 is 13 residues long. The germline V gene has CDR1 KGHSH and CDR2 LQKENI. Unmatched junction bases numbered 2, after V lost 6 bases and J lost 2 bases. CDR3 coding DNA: TGTGCCAGCTCCTGGGACAGGGCCTACGAGCAGTACTTC. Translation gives CASSWDRAYEQYF.

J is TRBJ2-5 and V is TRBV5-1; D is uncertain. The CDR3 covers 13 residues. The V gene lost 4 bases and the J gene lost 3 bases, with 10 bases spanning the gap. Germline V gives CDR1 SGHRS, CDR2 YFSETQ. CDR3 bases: TGCGCCAGCAGCCCCTGGACGGAAGAGACCCAGTACTTC. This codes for CASSPWTEETQYF.

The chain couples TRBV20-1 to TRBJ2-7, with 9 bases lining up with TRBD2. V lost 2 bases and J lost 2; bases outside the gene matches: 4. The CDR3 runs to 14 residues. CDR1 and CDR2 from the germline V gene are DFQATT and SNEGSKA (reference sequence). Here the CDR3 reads CSARRVAGAYEQYF. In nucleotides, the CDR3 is TGCAGTGCTAGAAGGGTAGCGGGGGCCTACGAGCAGTACTTC.

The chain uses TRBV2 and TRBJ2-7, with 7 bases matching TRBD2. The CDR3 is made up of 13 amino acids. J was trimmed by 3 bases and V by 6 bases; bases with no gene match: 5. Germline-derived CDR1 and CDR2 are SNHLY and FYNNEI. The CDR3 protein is CASSSGLLYEQYF. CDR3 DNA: TGTGCCAGCAGCTCGGGACTACTCTACGAGCAGTACTTC.

The CDR3 protein is CSAREAGTSASNIQYF. CDR3 bases: TGCAGTGCTAGAGAAGCCGGGACTAGCGCAAGTAACATTCAGTACTTC. This chain uses TRBV20-1 with TRBJ2-4, with 10 bases matching TRBD2. The CDR3 totals 16 residues. After removal of 0 bases from V and 7 bases from J, the junction contained 9 bases not matched to a gene. In germline, CDR1 is DFQATT, CDR2 SNEGSKA (reference sequence).

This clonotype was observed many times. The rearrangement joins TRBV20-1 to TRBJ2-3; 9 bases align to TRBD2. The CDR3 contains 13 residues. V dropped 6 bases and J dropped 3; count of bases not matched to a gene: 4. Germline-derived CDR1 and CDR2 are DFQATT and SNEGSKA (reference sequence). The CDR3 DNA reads TGCAGTGCCCCGGGACTAGCAACAGATACGCAGTATTTT. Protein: CSAPGLATDTQYF.

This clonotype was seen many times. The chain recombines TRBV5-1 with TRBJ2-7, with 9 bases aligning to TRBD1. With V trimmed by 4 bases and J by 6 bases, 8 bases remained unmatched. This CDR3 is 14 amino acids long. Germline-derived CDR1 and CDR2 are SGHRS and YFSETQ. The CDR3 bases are TGCGCCAGCAGCATGGGACAGGGTCCCTCCGAGCAGTACTTC. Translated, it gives CASSMGQGPSEQYF.

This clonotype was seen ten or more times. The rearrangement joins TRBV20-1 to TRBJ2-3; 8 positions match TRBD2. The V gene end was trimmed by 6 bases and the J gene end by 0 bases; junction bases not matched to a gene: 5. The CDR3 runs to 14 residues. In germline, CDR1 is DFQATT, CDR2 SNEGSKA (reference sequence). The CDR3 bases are TGCAGTGCCCTCGGGACTAGTAGCACAGATACGCAGTATTTT. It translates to CSALGTSSTDTQYF.

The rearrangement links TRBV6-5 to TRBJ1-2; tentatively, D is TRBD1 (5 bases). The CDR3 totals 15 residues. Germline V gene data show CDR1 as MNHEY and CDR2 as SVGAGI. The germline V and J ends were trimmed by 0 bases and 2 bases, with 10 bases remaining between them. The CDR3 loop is CASSYSMEGNYGYTF. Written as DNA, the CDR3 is TGTGCCAGCAGTTACTCGATGGAGGGGAACTATGGCTACACCTTC.

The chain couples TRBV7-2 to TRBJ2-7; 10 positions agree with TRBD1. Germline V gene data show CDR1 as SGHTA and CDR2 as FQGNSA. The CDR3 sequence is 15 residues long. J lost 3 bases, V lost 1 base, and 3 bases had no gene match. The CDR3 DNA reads TGTGCCAGCAGCTTAGTGGGGGACAGGGGCTACGAGCAGTACTTC. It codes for CASSLVGDRGYEQYF. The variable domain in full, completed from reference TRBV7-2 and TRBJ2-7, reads GAGVSQSPSNKVTEKGKDVELRCDPISGHTALYWYRQSLGQGLEFLIYFQGNSAPDKSGLPSDRFSAERTGGSVSTLTIQRTQQEDSAVYLCASSLVGDRGYEQYFGPGTRLTVT.

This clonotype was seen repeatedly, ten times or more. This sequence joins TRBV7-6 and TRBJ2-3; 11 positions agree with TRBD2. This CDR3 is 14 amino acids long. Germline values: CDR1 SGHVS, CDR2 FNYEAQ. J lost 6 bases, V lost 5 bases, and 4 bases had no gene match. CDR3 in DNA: TGTGCCAGCAGCACGGGACTAGCGGTGGATACGCAGTATTTT. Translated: CASSTGLAVDTQYF.

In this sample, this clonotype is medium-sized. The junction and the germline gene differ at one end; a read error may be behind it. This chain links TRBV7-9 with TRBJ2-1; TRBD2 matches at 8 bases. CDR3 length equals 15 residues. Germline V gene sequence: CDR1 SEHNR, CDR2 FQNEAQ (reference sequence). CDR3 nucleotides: TGTGCCAGCAGCATAGCGGGAAGCTCCTACAATGAGCAGTTCTTC. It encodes CASSIAGSSYNEQFF.

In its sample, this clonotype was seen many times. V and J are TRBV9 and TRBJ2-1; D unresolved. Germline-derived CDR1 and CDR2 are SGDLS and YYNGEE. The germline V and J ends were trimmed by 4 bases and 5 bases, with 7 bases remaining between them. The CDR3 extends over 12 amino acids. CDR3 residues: CASSPRDNEQFF. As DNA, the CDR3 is TGTGCCAGCAGCCCCCGGGACAATGAGCAGTTCTTC. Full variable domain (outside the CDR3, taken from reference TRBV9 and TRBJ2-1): DSGVTQTPKHLITATGQRVTLRCSPRSGDLSVYWYQQSLDQGLQFLIQYYNGEERAKGNILERFSAQQFPDLHSELNLSSLELGDSALYFCASSPRDNEQFFGPGTRLTVL.

The CDR3: CASSLSSGRSGETQYF. The CDR3 region has the DNA TGTGCCAGCAGTTTATCTAGCGGGAGAAGCGGTGAGACCCAGTACTTC. The rearrangement uses TRBV28 and TRBJ2-5, with TRBD2 identical over 10 bases. CDR3 length: 16 residues. Germline V gene lookup returns CDR1 MDHEN and CDR2 SYDVKM. J gave up 5 bases and V 1 base, and 7 bases lay outside the gene matches.

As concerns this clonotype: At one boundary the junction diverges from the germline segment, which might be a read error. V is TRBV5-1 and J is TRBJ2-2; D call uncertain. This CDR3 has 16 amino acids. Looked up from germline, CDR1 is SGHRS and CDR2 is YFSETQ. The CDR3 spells CASSSVPVGNAGELFF. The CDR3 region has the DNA TGCGCCAGCAGCTCCGTCCCGGTGGGGAACGCCGGGGAGCTGTTTTTT.

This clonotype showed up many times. The CDR3 region is CASSQDGEAVSYNEQFF. CDR3 nucleotides: TGTGCCAGCAGCCAAGATGGAGAAGCGGTGTCCTACAATGAGCAGTTCTTC. This chain uses TRBV3-1 with TRBJ2-1; D might be TRBD2 (5 bases). The germline gives CDR1 LGHDT, CDR2 YNNKEL (reference sequence). V gave up 0 bases and J gave up 1 base, with 13 bases separating them. The CDR3 runs to 17 residues.

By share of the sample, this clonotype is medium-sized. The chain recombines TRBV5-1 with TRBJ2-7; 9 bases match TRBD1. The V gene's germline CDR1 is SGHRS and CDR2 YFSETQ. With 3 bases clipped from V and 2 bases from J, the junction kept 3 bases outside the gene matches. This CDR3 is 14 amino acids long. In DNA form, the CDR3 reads TGCGCCAGCAGCTCACAGGGGGCCCCCTACGAGCAGTACTTC. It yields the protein CASSSQGAPYEQYF.

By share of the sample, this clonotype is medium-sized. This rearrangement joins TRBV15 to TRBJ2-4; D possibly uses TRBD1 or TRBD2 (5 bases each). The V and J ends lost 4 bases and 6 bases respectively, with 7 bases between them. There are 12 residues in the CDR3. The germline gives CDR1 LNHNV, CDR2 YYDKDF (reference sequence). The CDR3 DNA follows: TGTGCCACCAGCAAGGGGACAAACATTCAGTACTTC. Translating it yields CATSKGTNIQYF.

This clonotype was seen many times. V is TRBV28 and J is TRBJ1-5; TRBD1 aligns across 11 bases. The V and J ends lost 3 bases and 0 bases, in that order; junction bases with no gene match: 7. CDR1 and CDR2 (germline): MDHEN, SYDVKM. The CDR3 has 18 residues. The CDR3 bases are TGTGCCAGCAGTTTCGCGGACAGGGGGCCATATAGCAATCAGCCCCAGCATTTT. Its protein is CASSFADRGPYSNQPQHF. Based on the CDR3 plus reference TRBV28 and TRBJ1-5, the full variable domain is DVKVTQSSRYLVKRTGEKVFLECVQDMDHENMFWYRQDPGLGLRLIYFSYDVKMKEKGDIPEGYSVSREKKERFSLILESASTNQTSMYLCASSFADRGPYSNQPQHFGDGTRLSIL.

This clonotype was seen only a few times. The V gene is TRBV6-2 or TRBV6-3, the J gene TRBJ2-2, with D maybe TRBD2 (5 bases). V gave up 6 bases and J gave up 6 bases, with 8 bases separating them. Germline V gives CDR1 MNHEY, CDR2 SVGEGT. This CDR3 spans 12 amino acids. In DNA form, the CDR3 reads TGTGCCAGCAGCCCCGGGGCCGGGGAGCTGTTTTTT. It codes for CASSPGAGELFF.

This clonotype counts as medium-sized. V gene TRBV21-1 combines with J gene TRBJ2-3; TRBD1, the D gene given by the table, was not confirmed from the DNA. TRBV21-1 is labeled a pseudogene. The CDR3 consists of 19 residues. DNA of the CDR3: TGTGCCAGCAGCAAAGATCCTCCGGGACGGCGATTGAGGAGAAGTACGCAGTATTTT. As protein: CASSKDPPGRRLRRSTQYF.